The rows below give T cell receptor beta chains drawn from one sample of a study of post-analysis software for immune sequencing data. TCRdb re-derived calls from the PCR reads in MiXCR, one entry per CDR3 protein. The sample has over 700,000 distinct CDR3 sequences; 25% to 30% are singletons. The material sequenced was blood. The receptors stem from a girl aged 10 to 17 with multiple sclerosis. Each CDR3 is given without its conserved first and last residue. Each record gives: V gene, clone size, CDR3 protein. Clone size is given for some rows only: seen once, a few or many times, or a class if the clone is expanded.

TRBV6-1 | few | ASSAKRTVTGELF
TRBV28 | . | ASSLHSSGKNEQF
TRBV29-1 | . | SVPGQGVEAF
TRBV24-1 | . | ATSVAGADTQY
TRBV5-1 | few | ASSLPSGWIGNTQY
TRBV12-3/TRBV12-4 | few | ASSRVPGLAGPEPADTQY
TRBV20-1 | few | SAREPGQGRAEQF
TRBV3-1 | few | ASSDSGYGYT
TRBV27 | . | ASSTPDRGSGTQY
TRBV6-1 | . | ASSEAVRSGQGYT
TRBV6-1 | few | ASSPGLAGGITYEQY
TRBV11-2 | many | ASSLGAGGGETQY
TRBV27 | . | ASSPRFGLTDTQY
TRBV27 | few | ASWEGGELF